This T cell receptor beta chain is from a study of neurological immune-mediated disorders. Study-level results: Across subjects, no CDR3 amino acid sequence appeared in expanded clones of more than one subject, a finding that suggested private repertoires in all groups.

5'RACE employing 10-nucleotide random UMIs yielded the cDNA. TCRdb used MiXCR to reprocess the 5' RACE reads, holding one entry per CDR3 protein. The table has about 48,000 distinct CDR3 sequences, around a tenth seen once. The CDR3 runs 13 residues. CDR1 is SQVTM, CDR2 ANQGSEA, per germline. Trimming took 6 bases from V and 0 from J, leaving 11 bases between them. It was from 2 million PBMCs stored at -80 C that the unsorted libraries were obtained. There are many counts of this clonotype. Its target is unknown. Sequencing was performed on PBMCs. V is TRBV29-1 and J is TRBJ1-2, with TRBD1 as a possible D gene (6 bases). The sequence was obtained from a woman aged 35 to 49 with HTLV-1-associated myelopathy (HAM/TSP). The CDR3 loop reads CSVSGASNYGYTF. CDR3 nucleotides: TGCAGCGTGTCAGGGGCTTCTAACTATGGCTACACCTTC. Together with reference TRBV29-1 and TRBJ1-2, the CDR3 gives the full variable domain: SAVISQKPSRDICQRGTSLTIQCQVDSQVTMMFWYRQQPGQSLTLIATANQGSEATYESGFVIDKFPISRPNLTFSTLTVSNMSPEDSSIYLCSVSGASNYGYTFGSGTRLTVV.